This is a list of T cell receptor beta chains from one sample in a study of blood T cells in healthy people across ages. Using its own MiXCR run on the 5' RACE reads, TCRdb lists one record per CDR3 protein. This sample carries around 870,000 distinct CDR3 sequences, around 30% of them seen once, and the ten largest clones take around a sixth. The sample consisted of blood. These receptors all stem from an elderly woman in good health. Each CDR3 is given with its conserved first and last residue. The order of the fields is clone size, V gene, D gene, J gene, CDR3 protein, CDR3 DNA. A D gene is named only where the DNA matches it firmly. Clone sizes are given selectively: once, few, many, or a class where the clone is expanded.

size: .
V: TRBV10-1
D: .
J: TRBJ1-4
CDR3: CASSESGKGNEKLFF
DNA: TGCGCCAGCAGTGAGTCGGGAAAGGGGAATGAAAAACTGTTTTTT

size: many
V: TRBV6-5
D: .
J: TRBJ2-1
CDR3: CASSFELAPNNEQFF
DNA: TGTGCCAGCAGTTTTGAACTAGCACCCAACAATGAGCAGTTCTTC

size: many
V: TRBV15
D: TRBD1
J: TRBJ2-3
CDR3: CATSPRDRGADTQYF
DNA: TGTGCCACCAGCCCGCGGGACAGGGGTGCGGATACGCAGTATTTT

size: few
V: TRBV20-1
D: TRBD2
J: TRBJ2-1
CDR3: CSASSSSGGYNEQFF
DNA: TGCAGTGCAAGCTCGTCTAGCGGGGGATACAATGAGCAGTTCTTC

size: many
V: TRBV7-2
D: .
J: TRBJ1-5
CDR3: CASSRDGGSNQPQHF
DNA: TGTGCCAGCAGCCGGGACGGTGGCAGCAATCAGCCCCAGCATTTT

size: .
V: TRBV6-1
D: .
J: TRBJ2-3
CDR3: CASESLRTQYF
DNA: TGTGCCAGCGAAAGTTTGAGGACGCAGTATTTT

size: many
V: TRBV28
D: TRBD1
J: TRBJ2-1
CDR3: CASSLSSQGARKQFF
DNA: TGTGCCAGCAGTTTATCTTCACAGGGGGCGCGAAAGCAGTTCTTC

size: .
V: TRBV7-3
D: .
J: TRBJ1-2
CDR3: CASREMESGPRGYTF
DNA: TGTGCCAGCAGGGAGATGGAATCGGGACCCCGCGGCTACACCTTC

size: .
V: TRBV10-3
D: TRBD2
J: TRBJ2-1
CDR3: CAISESPSGGAAEQFF
DNA: TGTGCCATCAGTGAGTCGCCTAGCGGGGGGGCCGCTGAGCAGTTCTTC

size: many
V: TRBV2
D: TRBD1
J: TRBJ2-6
CDR3: CASRAGTGYSGANVLTF
DNA: TGTGCCAGCAGGGCCGGGACAGGGTACTCTGGGGCCAACGTCCTGACTTTC

size: many
V: TRBV7-6
D: TRBD2
J: TRBJ2-6
CDR3: CASTSGGDSGANVLTF
DNA: TGTGCCAGCACGTCGGGAGGAGACTCCGGGGCCAACGTCCTGACTTTC

size: many
V: TRBV12-3/TRBV12-4
D: .
J: TRBJ1-2
CDR3: CASSQQGSNYGYTF
DNA: TGTGCCAGCAGTCAACAGGGTTCTAACTATGGCTACACCTTC

size: many
V: TRBV20-1
D: .
J: TRBJ2-5
CDR3: CSARGGPTTQETQYF
DNA: TGCAGTGCTAGAGGAGGTCCGACTACCCAAGAGACCCAGTACTTC

size: many
V: TRBV7-6
D: TRBD2
J: TRBJ2-1
CDR3: CASSLPIAGGPDNEQFF
DNA: TGTGCCAGCAGCTTACCGATAGCGGGGGGCCCTGACAATGAGCAGTTCTTC

size: .
V: TRBV6-5
D: TRBD1
J: TRBJ2-2
CDR3: CASRRRQGASGELFF
DNA: TGTGCCAGCAGACGGAGACAGGGGGCATCCGGGGAGCTGTTTTTT

size: .
V: TRBV11-2
D: .
J: TRBJ2-2
CDR3: CASSAEPNTGERFF
DNA: TGTGCCAGCAGCGCTGAACCGAACACCGGGGAGCGGTTTTTT

size: .
V: TRBV20-1
D: TRBD1
J: TRBJ2-3
CDR3: CSARDGAGTGTGTQYF
DNA: TGCAGTGCTAGAGACGGCGCCGGGACAGGGACAGGTACGCAGTATTTT

size: few
V: TRBV11-2
D: TRBD1
J: TRBJ1-1
CDR3: CASSSHPGQGSTEAFF
DNA: TGTGCCAGCAGCTCACATCCGGGACAGGGAAGCACTGAAGCTTTCTTT

size: many
V: TRBV12-3/TRBV12-4
D: TRBD1
J: TRBJ2-1
CDR3: CASSPYRGLNEQFF
DNA: TGTGCCAGCAGTCCTTACAGGGGGTTAAATGAGCAGTTCTTC

size: .
V: TRBV6-5
D: .
J: TRBJ2-3
CDR3: CASHRPGTDTQYF
DNA: TGTGCCAGCCACCGGCCGGGAACAGATACGCAGTATTTT

size: .
V: TRBV6-1
D: .
J: TRBJ2-2
CDR3: CASTPGRGLTGELFF
DNA: TGTGCCAGCACCCCAGGAAGGGGGTTAACCGGGGAGCTGTTTTTT

size: few
V: TRBV7-9
D: .
J: TRBJ1-4
CDR3: CASSTGKGNEKLFF
DNA: TGTGCCAGCAGCACGGGAAAGGGAAACGAAAAACTGTTTTTT

size: .
V: TRBV5-4
D: .
J: TRBJ2-1
CDR3: CASSPDSLYNEQFF
DNA: TGTGCCAGCAGCCCGGACAGTTTATACAATGAGCAGTTCTTC

size: many
V: TRBV7-2
D: .
J: TRBJ2-3
CDR3: CASSIVGTDTQYF
DNA: TGTGCCAGCAGCATAGTTGGGACAGATACGCAGTATTTT

size: many
V: TRBV12-3/TRBV12-4
D: .
J: TRBJ1-2
CDR3: CASSWTPNYGYTF
DNA: TGTGCCAGCAGTTGGACTCCTAACTATGGCTACACCTTC

size: .
V: TRBV12-3/TRBV12-4
D: .
J: TRBJ1-5
CDR3: CASQWGPNQPQHF
DNA: TGTGCCAGCCAGTGGGGCCCGAATCAGCCCCAGCATTTT

size: .
V: TRBV11-3
D: TRBD1
J: TRBJ2-6
CDR3: CASSLDTGVSGANVLTF
DNA: TGTGCCAGCAGCTTAGATACAGGGGTATCTGGGGCCAACGTCCTGACTTTC

size: many
V: TRBV4-3
D: TRBD2
J: TRBJ2-7
CDR3: CASSRGLAGGPDLQYF
DNA: TGCGCCAGCAGCCGTGGACTAGCGGGGGGACCCGACTTGCAGTACTTC

size: many
V: TRBV21-1
D: .
J: TRBJ2-7
CDR3: CATGYKSYEQYF
DNA: TGTGCCACCGGCTACAAGTCCTACGAGCAGTACTTC

size: many
V: TRBV6-6
D: TRBD1
J: TRBJ1-2
CDR3: CASSYQGQGADYGYTF
DNA: TGTGCCAGCAGTTACCAGGGACAGGGGGCCGACTATGGCTACACCTTC

size: .
V: TRBV10-2
D: .
J: TRBJ1-5
CDR3: CASSEKDSNQPQHF
DNA: TGCGCCAGCAGTGAAAAAGATAGCAATCAGCCCCAGCATTTT

size: few
V: TRBV6-2/TRBV6-3
D: TRBD1
J: TRBJ1-5
CDR3: CASSYQPGTGSNQPQHF
DNA: TGTGCCAGCAGTTACCAACCCGGGACAGGGAGCAATCAGCCCCAGCATTTT

size: few
V: TRBV4-3
D: .
J: TRBJ1-2
CDR3: CASSLTTGGDYGYTF
DNA: TGCGCCAGCAGCCTCACCACCGGGGGGGACTATGGCTACACCTTC

size: .
V: TRBV7-9
D: TRBD2
J: TRBJ2-7
CDR3: CASSLPTSGTAYEQYF
DNA: TGTGCCAGCAGCTTGCCGACTAGCGGGACCGCCTACGAGCAGTACTTC

size: many
V: TRBV6-2/TRBV6-3
D: .
J: TRBJ2-7
CDR3: CASRPPPGTLSYEQYF
DNA: TGTGCCAGCAGACCCCCCCCCGGGACACTCTCCTACGAGCAGTACTTC

size: .
V: TRBV7-2
D: TRBD1
J: TRBJ1-3
CDR3: CASSVDRSGNTIYF
DNA: TGTGCCAGCAGCGTGGACAGGTCTGGAAACACCATATATTTT

size: once
V: TRBV4-1
D: TRBD2
J: TRBJ2-1
CDR3: CASSQDPGLAGEGNEQFF
DNA: TGCGCCAGCAGCCAAGATCCGGGACTAGCGGGAGAGGGAAATGAGCAGTTCTTC

size: .
V: TRBV19
D: .
J: TRBJ2-1
CDR3: CASSISESYEQFF
DNA: TGTGCCAGTAGTATATCGGAGTCCTACGAGCAGTTCTTC

size: few
V: TRBV4-1
D: .
J: TRBJ1-2
CDR3: CASSQDPQNVYGYTF
DNA: TGCGCCAGCAGCCAAGATCCCCAGAACGTCTATGGCTACACCTTC

size: few
V: TRBV20-1
D: TRBD2
J: TRBJ2-3
CDR3: CSAHGLAGGIRLATQYF
DNA: TGCAGTGCTCACGGACTAGCGGGGGGGATTAGGTTGGCTACGCAGTATTTT

size: many
V: TRBV4-2
D: .
J: TRBJ2-5
CDR3: CASSQDRVAYETQYF
DNA: TGTGCCAGCAGCCAAGATAGGGTAGCTTATGAGACCCAGTACTTC

size: .
V: TRBV12-3/TRBV12-4
D: .
J: TRBJ1-1
CDR3: CASSHDAGIMNTEAFF
DNA: TGTGCCAGCAGCCACGATGCAGGGATTATGAACACTGAAGCTTTCTTT

size: .
V: TRBV12-3/TRBV12-4
D: .
J: TRBJ1-2
CDR3: CASSRLLVGGYTF
DNA: TGTGCCAGCAGTCGACTGCTGGTAGGTGGCTACACCTTC